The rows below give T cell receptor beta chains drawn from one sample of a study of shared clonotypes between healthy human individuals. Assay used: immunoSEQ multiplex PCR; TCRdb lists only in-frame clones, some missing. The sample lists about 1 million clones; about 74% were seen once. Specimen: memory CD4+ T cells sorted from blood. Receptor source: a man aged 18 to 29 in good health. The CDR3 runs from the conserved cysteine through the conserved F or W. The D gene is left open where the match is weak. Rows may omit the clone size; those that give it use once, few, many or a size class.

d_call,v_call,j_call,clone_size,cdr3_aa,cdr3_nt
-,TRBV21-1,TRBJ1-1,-,CASSKALGQLNTEAFF,TGTGCCAGCAGCAAAGCCTTGGGACAGTTGAACACTGAAGCTTTCTTT
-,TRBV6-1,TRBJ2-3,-,CASGWIASTDTQYF,TGTGCCAGTGGGTGGATCGCTAGCACAGATACGCAGTATTTT
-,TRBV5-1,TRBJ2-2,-,CASSSGPGTGELFF,TGCGCCAGCAGCTCCGGACCGGGAACCGGGGAGCTGTTTTTT
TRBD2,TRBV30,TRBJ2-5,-,CAWTRQGLAATETQYF,TGTGCCTGGACCCGGCAGGGACTAGCGGCGACAGAGACCCAGTACTTC
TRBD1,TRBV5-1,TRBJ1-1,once,CASSKQTGVSTEAFF,TGCGCCAGCAGCAAACAGACAGGGGTGAGCACTGAAGCTTTCTTT
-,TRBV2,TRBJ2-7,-,CASSDSYEQYF,TGTGCCAGCAGTGATAGCTACGAGCAGTACTTC
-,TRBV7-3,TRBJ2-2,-,CASSLTSAGELFF,TGTGCCAGCAGCTTAACCTCGGCCGGGGAGCTGTTTTTT
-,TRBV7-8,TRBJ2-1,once,CASSLSGNEQFF,TGTGCCAGCAGCTTGTCTGGAAATGAGCAGTTCTTC
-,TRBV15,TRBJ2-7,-,CATSSLIGRSFEQYF,TGTGCCACCAGCAGTTTGATAGGGAGGTCGTTCGAGCAGTACTTC
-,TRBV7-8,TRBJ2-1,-,CASSLLLPGNEQFF,TGTGCCAGCAGCTTACTACTTCCAGGCAATGAGCAGTTCTTC
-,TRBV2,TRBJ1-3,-,CASSGITGNTIYF,TGTGCCAGCTCAGGGATTACAGGAAACACCATATATTTT
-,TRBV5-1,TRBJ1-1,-,CASSLRAGKVTEAFF,TGCGCCAGCAGCTTGCGGGCAGGAAAAGTAACTGAAGCTTTCTTT
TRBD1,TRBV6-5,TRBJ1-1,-,CASSYGDRSQNTEAFF,TGTGCCAGCAGTTACGGGGACAGGAGTCAGAACACTGAAGCTTTCTTT
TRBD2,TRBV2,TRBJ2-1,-,CASRNPNPAGGPYNEQFF,TGTGCCAGCAGGAACCCCAATCCAGCGGGAGGGCCCTACAATGAGCAGTTCTTC
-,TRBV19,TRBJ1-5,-,CASSVRTVRPQHF,TGTGCCAGTAGCGTTCGGACGGTACGTCCCCAGCATTTT
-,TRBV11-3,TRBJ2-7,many,CASTERISYEQYF,TGTGCCAGCACCGAACGGATATCCTACGAGCAGTACTTC
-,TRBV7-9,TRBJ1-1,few,CASSAPQGTEAFF,TGTGCCAGCAGCGCGCCTCAGGGGACTGAAGCTTTCTTT
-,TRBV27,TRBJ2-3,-,CASSPMWRGPTDTQYF,TGTGCCAGCAGTCCCATGTGGCGGGGGCCCACAGATACGCAGTATTTT
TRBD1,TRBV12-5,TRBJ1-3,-,CASGWVQGISGNTIYF,TGTGCTAGTGGTTGGGTACAGGGGATCTCTGGAAACACCATATATTTT
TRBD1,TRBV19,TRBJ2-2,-,CASSSGTGMNTGELFF,TGTGCCAGTAGTAGCGGGACAGGGATGAACACCGGGGAGCTGTTTTTT
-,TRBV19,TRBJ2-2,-,CASSNAGSNTGELFF,TGTGCCAGTAGTAATGCGGGATCGAACACCGGGGAGCTGTTTTTT
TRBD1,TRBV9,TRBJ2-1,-,CASSGALGTGDNEQFF,TGTGCCAGCAGCGGAGCTTTGGGGACAGGGGACAATGAGCAGTTCTTC
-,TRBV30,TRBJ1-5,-,CAWNMGASNQPQHF,TGTGCCTGGAATATGGGGGCCAGCAATCAGCCCCAGCATTTT
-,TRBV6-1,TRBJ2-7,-,CASSERAEQYF,TGTGCCAGCAGTGAGAGGGCCGAGCAGTACTTC
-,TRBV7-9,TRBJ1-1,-,CASSSRVAEAFF,TGTGCCAGCAGTTCTCGAGTGGCTGAAGCTTTCTTT
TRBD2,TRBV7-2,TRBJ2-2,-,CASSLGRLATGELFF,TGTGCCAGCAGCTTAGGACGACTAGCTACCGGGGAGCTGTTTTTT
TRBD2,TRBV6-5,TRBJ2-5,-,CASSPGTRSQETQYF,TGTGCCAGCAGCCCAGGGACTAGATCCCAAGAGACCCAGTACTTC
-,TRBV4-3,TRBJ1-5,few,CASSQGAGQPQHF,TGCGCCAGCAGCCAGGGAGCCGGTCAGCCCCAGCATTTT
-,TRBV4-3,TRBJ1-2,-,CASSQQGTNYGYTF,TGCGCCAGCAGCCAGCAGGGGACTAACTATGGCTACACCTTC
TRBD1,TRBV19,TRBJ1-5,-,CASSVTGGKEPQHF,TGTGCCAGTAGTGTCACAGGGGGCAAGGAGCCCCAGCATTTT
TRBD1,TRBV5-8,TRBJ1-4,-,CASSSGQKNEKLFF,TGTGCCAGCAGCTCGGGACAGAAAAATGAAAAACTGTTTTTT
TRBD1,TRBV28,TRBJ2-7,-,CASSPRDRLSYEQYF,TGTGCCAGCTCTCCGAGGGACAGGCTTTCCTACGAGCAGTACTTC
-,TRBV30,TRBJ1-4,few,CAWSPRSEKLFF,TGTGCCTGGAGTCCCCGGTCGGAAAAACTGTTTTTT
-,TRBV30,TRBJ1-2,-,CAWSPIGVYGYTF,TGTGCCTGGAGTCCAATTGGGGTCTATGGCTACACCTTC
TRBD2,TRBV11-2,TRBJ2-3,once,CASSLGVAGTQYF,TGTGCCAGCAGCTTAGGAGTAGCGGGTACGCAGTATTTT
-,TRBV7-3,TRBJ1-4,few,CASTPQPGAEGEKLFF,TGTGCCAGCACCCCCCAGCCCGGGGCGGAGGGTGAAAAACTGTTTTTT
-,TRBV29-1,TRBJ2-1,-,CSVEGFYGYNEQFF,TGCAGCGTTGAAGGGTTCTACGGTTACAATGAGCAGTTCTTC
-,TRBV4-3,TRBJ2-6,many,CASSQAPPGPTAAGANVLTF,TGCGCCAGCAGCCAAGCCCCCCCAGGACCAACAGCGGCTGGGGCCAACGTCCTGACTTTC
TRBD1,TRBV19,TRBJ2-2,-,CASRDRDKKGELFF,TGTGCCAGTAGGGACAGGGATAAAAAGGGGGAGCTGTTTTTT
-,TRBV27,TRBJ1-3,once,CASSLKGHSSGNTIYF,TGTGCCAGCAGTTTAAAAGGCCACAGCTCTGGAAACACCATATATTTT
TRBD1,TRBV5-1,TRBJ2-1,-,CASSLELGRGLRQFF,TGCGCCAGCAGCTTGGAGTTGGGCAGGGGGCTACGCCAGTTCTTC
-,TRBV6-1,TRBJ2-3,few,CASSVQTDTQYF,TGTGCCAGCAGTGTACAAACAGATACGCAGTATTTT
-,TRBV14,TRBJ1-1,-,CASSQARNTEAFF,TGTGCCAGCAGCCAAGCGCGGAACACTGAAGCTTTCTTT
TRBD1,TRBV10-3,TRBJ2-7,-,CAISLTGSYEQYF,TGTGCCATCAGCCTGACAGGGTCCTACGAGCAGTACTTC
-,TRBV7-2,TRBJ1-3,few,CASSSRPGRSGNTIYF,TGTGCCAGCAGCTCAAGACCAGGGCGCTCTGGAAACACCATATATTTT
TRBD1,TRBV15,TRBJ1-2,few,CATSRDQGAWGYTF,TGTGCCACCAGCAGAGATCAGGGGGCCTGGGGCTACACCTTC
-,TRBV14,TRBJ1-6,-,CASSQGTSGSPLHF,TGTGCCAGCAGCCAGGGGACCTCGGGTTCACCCCTCCACTTT
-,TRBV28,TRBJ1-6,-,CASSSASYNSPLHF,TGTGCCAGCAGTTCGGCCTCCTATAATTCACCCCTCCACTTT